This TCR beta chain is drawn from a study of tumor and adjacent non-tumor tissue in lung cancer. Study overall: Patients comprised over 9 adenocarcinoma, a couple of squamous cell carcinoma and 1 small cell lung cancer. Stage I to III disease affected about ten men and roughly 5 women aged roughly 31 to 80. Each sample yielded around 4 million productive TCRbeta reads on average.

Notes on this clonotype: Antigen specificity is unknown. This may come from a read error, since a much larger clone is one base off.

RNA was extracted from bulk tissue without any cell sorting. Study-level findings and limits: Top 100 clones took a larger repertoire share in normal lung.

TCRbeta libraries were built with three rounds of nested PCR, modified from ARM-PCR. TCRdb re-called the multiplex PCR reads with MiXCR, one entry per CDR3 protein. The table has 100,000 to 150,000 distinct CDR3 sequences, approximately 66% seen once. This TCR came from a man aged 30 to 45 with non-small cell lung cancer. The sample taken for sequencing was lung tumor tissue.

The CDR3 bases are TGTGCCAACAGCCCCCCGGGGAGACGAGGCGGGGAGCTGTTTTTT. This encodes CANSPPGRRGGELFF. The chain uses TRBV5-5 and TRBJ2-2; a possible D gene is TRBD2 (5 bases). CDR1 and CDR2 from the germline V gene are SGHKS and YYEKEE (reference sequence). This CDR3 has 15 residues.